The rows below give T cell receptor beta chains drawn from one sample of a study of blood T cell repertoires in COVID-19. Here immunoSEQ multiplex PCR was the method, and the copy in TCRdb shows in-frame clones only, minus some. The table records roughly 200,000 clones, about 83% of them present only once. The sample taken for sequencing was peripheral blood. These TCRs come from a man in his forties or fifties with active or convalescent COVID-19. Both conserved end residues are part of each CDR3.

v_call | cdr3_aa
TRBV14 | CASSLRPEGEKLFF
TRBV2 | CASSLQGHEQFF
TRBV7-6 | CASSLGEEGYGYTF
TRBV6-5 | CASSQQTGPGTF
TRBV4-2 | CASSARDPRGTAYNSPLHF
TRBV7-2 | CASSSTGVVVNEKLFF
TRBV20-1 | CSVYATDTQYF
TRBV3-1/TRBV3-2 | CASSPNSGGHEQYF
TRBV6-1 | CASSEMTSGATETQYF
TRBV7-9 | CASSLNNGGNSPLHF
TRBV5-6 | CASSFIQFTEAFF
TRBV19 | CASSIGQNSYGYTF
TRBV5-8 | CASSLWGGYGYTF
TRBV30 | CAWSGGVREQYF
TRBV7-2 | CASSLGSGGLAQHF
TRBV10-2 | CASSERANYGYTF
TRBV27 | CASSLSYSMNTEAFF
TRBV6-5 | CASSPVGSSPLHF
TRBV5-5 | CASSYGQGALNTEAFF
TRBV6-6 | CASRGTGGNEQFF
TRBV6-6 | CASSYKRQGQETQYF
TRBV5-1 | CASSWETGPAATIYF
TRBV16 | CASSPTSGGYTF
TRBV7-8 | CASSYTTSASGPEQYF
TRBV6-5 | CASRAGGPNSPLHF
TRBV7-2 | CASSPKGGGSSPLHF
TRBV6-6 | CASSYPESGIEAFF
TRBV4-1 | CASSPSPAGRAYGYTF
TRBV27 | CATRVGDPPYEQYF
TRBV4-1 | CASSLEDGAYEQYF
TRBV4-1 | CASSAGPGSTDTQYF
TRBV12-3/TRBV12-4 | CASSLEGTGEQYF
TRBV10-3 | CAIGGGLAGEVQYF